The 8 T cell receptor beta chains below come from one sample, sequenced in a study of technical replicates of blood from a few donors. Profiling relied on immunoSEQ multiplex PCR, and the TCRdb table lists in-frame clones only, not all of them. This table has about 82,000 clones, 90% to 95% appearing once. The sample taken for sequencing was T cells isolated from PBMCs. All receptors come from a human donor in good health.

The chain carries TRBV30 and TRBJ2-1; no firm D call. V was pared by 4 bases and J by 4 bases, with 8 bases between. Germline values: CDR1 GTSNPN, CDR2 SVGIG (reference sequence). The CDR3 totals 12 residues. The CDR3 protein is CAWISRYNEQFF. The CDR3 coding sequence is TGTGCCTGGATTAGCCGGTACAATGAGCAGTTCTTC.

This rearrangement joins TRBV11-1 to TRBJ2-2, with D possibly matching TRBD1 (6 bases). V lost 1 base, J lost 1 base, and 10 bases lay in between. Germline V lookup: CDR1 SGHAT, CDR2 FQDESV (reference sequence). The CDR3 has 16 residues. Written as DNA, the CDR3 is TGTGCCAGCAGCTTAGTAATGGGACAGAACACCGGGGAGCTGTTTTTT. It codes for CASSLVMGQNTGELFF.

The rearrangement uses TRBV7-2 and TRBJ2-2, with TRBD1 as a possible D gene (5 bases). This CDR3 has 13 residues. Per germline, CDR1 SGHTA and CDR2 FQGNSA. Between the trimmed V and J ends, which lost 8 bases and 4 bases, there was a span of 11 bases. The CDR3 DNA sequence: TGTGCCAGCTCAGGGTCAGCCACCGGGGAGCTGTTTTTT. It specifies CASSGSATGELFF.

J is TRBJ2-2 and V is TRBV29-1; D unresolved. The CDR3 loop spans 17 amino acids. Trimming stripped 0 bases from V and 2 bases from J, with 16 bases between. The germline V gene has CDR1 SQVTM and CDR2 ANQGSEA. For the CDR3, the DNA is TGCAGCGTTGAAGATCTACGCCGTTCTCGTAACACCGGGGAGCTGTTTTTT. This translates into CSVEDLRRSRNTGELFF.

This chain links TRBV4-1 with TRBJ2-3, with D uncertain. Deletions cut 7 bases from V and 4 bases from J, with 15 bases between. The CDR3 has 14 residues. The germline gives CDR1 MGHRA, CDR2 YSYEKL. CDR3: CASTPFLEPDTQYF. DNA of the CDR3: TGCGCCAGCACACCCTTTCTGGAGCCAGATACGCAGTATTTT.

The rearrangement joins TRBV11-3 to TRBJ2-7; tentatively, D is TRBD1 (6 bases). Per the germline V gene, CDR1 is SGHNT and CDR2 is YENEEA. The CDR3 runs 14 residues. Trimming shortened V by 0 bases and J by 3 bases, and 9 bases separated the two germline ends. The DNA of the CDR3 is TGTGCCAGCAGCTTAGATCGACAGGTCTACGAGCAGTACTTC. Encoded protein: CASSLDRQVYEQYF.

The chain couples TRBV7-8 to TRBJ2-1, with 11 bases matching TRBD2. V lost 5 bases to trimming and J lost 6 bases; unmatched junction nucleotides: 12. The CDR3 consists of 17 residues. CDR1 is SGHVS, CDR2 FQNEAQ, per germline. DNA for the CDR3: TGTGCCAGCAGCCGGGGGGTCACTAGCGGGAGAACCAATGAGCAGTTCTTC. Encoded protein: CASSRGVTSGRTNEQFF.

The DNA for the CDR3 is TGCGCCAGCAGCTCGCTGACTAGCGGGTACAATGAGCAGTTCTTC. It specifies CASSSLTSGYNEQFF. J is TRBJ2-1 and V is TRBV5-1; 10 bases map to TRBD2. The CDR3 length is 15 residues. The germline CDR1 and CDR2 sequences are SGHRS and YFSETQ. Trimming cost V 3 bases and J 4 bases; bases outside gene matches: 4.